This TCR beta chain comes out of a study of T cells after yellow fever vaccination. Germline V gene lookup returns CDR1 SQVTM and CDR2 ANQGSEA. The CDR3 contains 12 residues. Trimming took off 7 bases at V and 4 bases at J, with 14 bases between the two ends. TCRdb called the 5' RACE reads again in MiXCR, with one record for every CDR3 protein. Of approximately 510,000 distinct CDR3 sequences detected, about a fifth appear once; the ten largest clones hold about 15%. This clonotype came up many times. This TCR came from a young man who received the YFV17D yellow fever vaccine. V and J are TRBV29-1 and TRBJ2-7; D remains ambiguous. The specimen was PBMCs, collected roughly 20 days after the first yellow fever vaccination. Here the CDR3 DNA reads TGCAGCGCCATCGACTCGTTTTACGAGCAGTACGTC. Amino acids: CSAIDSFYEQYV.